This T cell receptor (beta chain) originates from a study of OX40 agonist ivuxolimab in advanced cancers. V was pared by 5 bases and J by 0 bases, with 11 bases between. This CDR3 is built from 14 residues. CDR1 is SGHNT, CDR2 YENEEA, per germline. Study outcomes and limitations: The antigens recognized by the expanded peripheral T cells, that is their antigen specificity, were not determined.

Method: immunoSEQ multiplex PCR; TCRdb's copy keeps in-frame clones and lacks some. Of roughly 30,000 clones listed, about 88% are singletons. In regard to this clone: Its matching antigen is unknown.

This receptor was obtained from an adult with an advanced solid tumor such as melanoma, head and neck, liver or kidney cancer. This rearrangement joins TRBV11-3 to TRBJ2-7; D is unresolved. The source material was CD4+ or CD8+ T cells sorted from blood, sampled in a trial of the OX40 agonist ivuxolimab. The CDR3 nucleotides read TGTGCCAGCAGCCCGTCGACGGACTCCTACGAGCAGTACTTC. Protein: CASSPSTDSYEQYF.